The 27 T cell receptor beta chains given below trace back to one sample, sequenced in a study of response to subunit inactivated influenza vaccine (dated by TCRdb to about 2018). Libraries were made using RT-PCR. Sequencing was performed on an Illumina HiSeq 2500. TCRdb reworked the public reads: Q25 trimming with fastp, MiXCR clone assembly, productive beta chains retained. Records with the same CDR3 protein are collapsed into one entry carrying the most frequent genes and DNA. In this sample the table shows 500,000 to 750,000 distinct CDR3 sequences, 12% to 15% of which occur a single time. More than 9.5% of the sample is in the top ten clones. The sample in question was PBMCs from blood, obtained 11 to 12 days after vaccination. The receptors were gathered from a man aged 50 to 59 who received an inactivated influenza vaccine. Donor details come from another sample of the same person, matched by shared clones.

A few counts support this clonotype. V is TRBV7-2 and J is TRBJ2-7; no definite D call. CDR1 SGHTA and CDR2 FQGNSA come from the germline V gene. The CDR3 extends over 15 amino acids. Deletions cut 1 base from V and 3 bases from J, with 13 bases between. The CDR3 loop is CASSLEWASIYEQYF. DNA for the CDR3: TGTGCCAGCAGCTTAGAGTGGGCCTCTATCTACGAGCAGTACTTC.

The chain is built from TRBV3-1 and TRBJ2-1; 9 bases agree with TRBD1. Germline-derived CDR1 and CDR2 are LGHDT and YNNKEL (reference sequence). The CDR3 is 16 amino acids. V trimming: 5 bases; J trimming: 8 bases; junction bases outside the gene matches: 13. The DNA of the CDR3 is TGTGCCAGCAGCGTATACAGGGGGCTAAATTTCTATGAGCAGTTCTTC. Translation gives CASSVYRGLNFYEQFF.

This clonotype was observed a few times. CDR3: CASSPPIKWVGQYF. The CDR3 region has the DNA TGTGCCAGCAGCCCCCCCATTAAGTGGGTGGGGCAGTACTTC. The chain has TRBV7-8 and TRBJ2-7; D remains unclear. Trimming stripped 5 bases from V and 9 bases from J, with 20 bases between. CDR3 length: 14 residues. CDR1 and CDR2 from the germline V gene are SGHVS and FQNEAQ.

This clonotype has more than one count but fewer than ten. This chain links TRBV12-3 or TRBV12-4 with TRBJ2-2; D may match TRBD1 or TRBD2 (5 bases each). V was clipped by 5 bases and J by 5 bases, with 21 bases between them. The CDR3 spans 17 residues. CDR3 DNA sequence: TGTGCCAGCAGTCCTCCACCGGGGCATGTAGTTACCGGGGAGCTGTTTTTT. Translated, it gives CASSPPPGHVVTGELFF.

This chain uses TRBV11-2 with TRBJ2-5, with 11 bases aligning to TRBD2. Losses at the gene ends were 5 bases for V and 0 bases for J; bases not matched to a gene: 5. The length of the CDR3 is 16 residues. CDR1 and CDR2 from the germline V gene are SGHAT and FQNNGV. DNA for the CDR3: TGTGCCAGCAGCCTACTAGCGGGGGTAAACCAAGAGACCCAGTACTTC. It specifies CASSLLAGVNQETQYF.

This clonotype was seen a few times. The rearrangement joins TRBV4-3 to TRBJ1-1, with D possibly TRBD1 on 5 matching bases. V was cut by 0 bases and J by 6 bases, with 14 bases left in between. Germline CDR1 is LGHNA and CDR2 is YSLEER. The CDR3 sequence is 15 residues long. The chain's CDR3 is CASSQDPGPGPEAFF. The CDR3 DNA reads TGCGCCAGCAGCCAAGACCCTGGACCGGGACCTGAAGCTTTCTTT.

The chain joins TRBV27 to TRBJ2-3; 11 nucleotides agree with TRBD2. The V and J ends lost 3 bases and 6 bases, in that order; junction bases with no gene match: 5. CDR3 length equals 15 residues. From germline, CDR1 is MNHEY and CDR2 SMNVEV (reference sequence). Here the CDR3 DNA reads TGTGCCAGCAGTTTTTTAGCGGGAGGGTTGGATACGCAGTATTTT. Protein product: CASSFLAGGLDTQYF.

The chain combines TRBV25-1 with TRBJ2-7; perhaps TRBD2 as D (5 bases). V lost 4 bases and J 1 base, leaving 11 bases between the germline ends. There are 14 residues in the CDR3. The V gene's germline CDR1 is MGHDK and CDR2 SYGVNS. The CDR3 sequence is CASSGAERSYEQYF. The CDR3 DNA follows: TGTGCCAGCAGTGGCGCTGAGCGGTCCTACGAGCAGTACTTC.

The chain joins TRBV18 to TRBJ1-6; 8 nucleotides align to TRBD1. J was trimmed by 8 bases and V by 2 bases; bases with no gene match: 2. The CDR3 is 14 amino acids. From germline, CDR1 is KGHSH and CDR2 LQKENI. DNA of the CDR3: TGTGCCAGCTCACCAGACAGGGGTCATTCACCCCTCCACTTT. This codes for CASSPDRGHSPLHF. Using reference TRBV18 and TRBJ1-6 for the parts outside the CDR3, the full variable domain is NAGVMQNPRHLVRRRGQEARLRCSPMKGHSHVYWYRQLPEEGLKFMVYLQKENIIDESGMPKERFSAEFPKEGPSILRIQQVVRGDSAAYFCASSPDRGHSPLHFGNGTRLTVT.

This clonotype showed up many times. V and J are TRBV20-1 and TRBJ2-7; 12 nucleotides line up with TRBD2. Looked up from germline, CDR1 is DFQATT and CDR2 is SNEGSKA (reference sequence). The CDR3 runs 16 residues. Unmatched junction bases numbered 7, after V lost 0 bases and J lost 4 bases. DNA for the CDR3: TGCAGTGCTAGAGATCGAAGACTAGCGGGAGCGTACGAGCAGTACTTC. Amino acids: CSARDRRLAGAYEQYF.

The CDR3 reads CASSQGLTSAYEQYF. The DNA of the CDR3 is TGTGCCAGCAGCCAAGGCCTGACTAGCGCCTACGAGCAGTACTTC. The chain has TRBV3-1 and TRBJ2-7, with 8 bases lining up with TRBD2. The CDR3 contains 15 residues. Germline CDR1 is LGHDT and CDR2 is YNNKEL (reference sequence). The V segment lost 1 base and the J segment 2 bases; nucleotides outside the gene matches: 4.

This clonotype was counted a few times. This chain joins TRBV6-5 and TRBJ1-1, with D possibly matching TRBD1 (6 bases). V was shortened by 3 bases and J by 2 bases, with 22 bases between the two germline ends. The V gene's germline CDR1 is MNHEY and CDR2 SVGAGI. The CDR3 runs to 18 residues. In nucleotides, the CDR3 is TGTGCCAGCAGTTATAGAGGGGCCGGAACAGGGATAAACACTGAAGCTTTCTTT. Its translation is CASSYRGAGTGINTEAFF.

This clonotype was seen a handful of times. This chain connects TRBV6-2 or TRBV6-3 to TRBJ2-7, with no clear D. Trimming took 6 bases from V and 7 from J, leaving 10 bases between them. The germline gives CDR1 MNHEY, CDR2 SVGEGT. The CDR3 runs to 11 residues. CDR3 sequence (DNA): TGTGCCAGCAGATCTATGGGGGAGCAGTACTTC. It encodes CASRSMGEQYF.

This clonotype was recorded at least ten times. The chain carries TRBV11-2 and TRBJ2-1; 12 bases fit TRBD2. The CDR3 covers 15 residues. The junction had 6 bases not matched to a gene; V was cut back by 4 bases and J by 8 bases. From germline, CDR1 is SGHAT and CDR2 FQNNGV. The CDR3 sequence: CASSSTSGGGYEQFF. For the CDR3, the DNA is TGTGCCAGCAGCTCGACTAGCGGGGGTGGGTATGAGCAGTTCTTC. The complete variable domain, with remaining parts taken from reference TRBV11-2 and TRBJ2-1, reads EAGVAQSPRYKIIEKRQSVAFWCNPISGHATLYWYQQILGQGPKLLIQFQNNGVVDDSQLPKDRFSAERLKGVDSTLKIQPAKLEDSAVYLCASSSTSGGGYEQFFGPGTRLTVL.

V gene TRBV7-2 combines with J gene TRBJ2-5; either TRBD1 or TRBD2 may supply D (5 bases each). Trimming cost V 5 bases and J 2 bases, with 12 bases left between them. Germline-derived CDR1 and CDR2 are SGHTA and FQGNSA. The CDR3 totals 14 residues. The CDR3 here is CASSRPGRQETQYF. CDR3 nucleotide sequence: TGTGCCAGCAGCCGTCCGGGACGACAAGAGACCCAGTACTTC.

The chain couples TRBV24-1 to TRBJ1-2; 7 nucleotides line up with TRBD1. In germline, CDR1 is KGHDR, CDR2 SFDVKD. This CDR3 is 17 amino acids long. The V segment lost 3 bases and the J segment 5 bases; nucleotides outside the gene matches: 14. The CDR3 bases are TGTGCCACCAGTGATCCCCGCGGTGGGGACAGTATGTATGGCTACACCTTC. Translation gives CATSDPRGGDSMYGYTF.

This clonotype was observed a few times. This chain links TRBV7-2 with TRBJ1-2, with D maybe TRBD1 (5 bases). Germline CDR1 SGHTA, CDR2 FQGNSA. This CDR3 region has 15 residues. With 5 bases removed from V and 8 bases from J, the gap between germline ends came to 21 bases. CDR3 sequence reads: CASSPRDAGGKGYTF. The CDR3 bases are TGTGCCAGCAGCCCCCGGGACGCCGGGGGGAAAGGCTACACCTTC.

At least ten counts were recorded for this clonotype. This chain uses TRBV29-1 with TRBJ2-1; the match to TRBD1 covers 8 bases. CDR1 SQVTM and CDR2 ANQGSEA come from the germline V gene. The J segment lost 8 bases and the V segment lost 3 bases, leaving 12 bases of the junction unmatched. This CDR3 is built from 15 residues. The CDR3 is CSVDHRGTGVDEQFF. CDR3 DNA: TGCAGCGTTGATCACAGGGGGACGGGAGTGGATGAGCAGTTCTTC.

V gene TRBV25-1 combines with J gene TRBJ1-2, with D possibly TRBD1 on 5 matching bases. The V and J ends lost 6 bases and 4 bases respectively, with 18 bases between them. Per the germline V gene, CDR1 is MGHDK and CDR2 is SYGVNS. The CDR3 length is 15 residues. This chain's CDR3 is CASSPPGTAVYGYTF. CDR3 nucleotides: TGTGCCAGCAGCCCCCCCGGGACCGCCGTCTATGGCTACACCTTC.

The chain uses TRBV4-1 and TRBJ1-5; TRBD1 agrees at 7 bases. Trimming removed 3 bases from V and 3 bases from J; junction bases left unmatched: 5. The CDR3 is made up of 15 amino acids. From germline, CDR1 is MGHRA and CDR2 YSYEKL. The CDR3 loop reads CASSQIGTDNQPQHF. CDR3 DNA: TGCGCCAGCAGCCAGATCGGGACAGACAATCAGCCCCAGCATTTT.

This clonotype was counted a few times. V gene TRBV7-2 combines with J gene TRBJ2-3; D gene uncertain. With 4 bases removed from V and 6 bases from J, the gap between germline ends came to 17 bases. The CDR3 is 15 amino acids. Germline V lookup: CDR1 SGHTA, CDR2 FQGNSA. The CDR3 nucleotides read TGTGCCAGCAGCTCACGGCCCCCATCTGGGGATACGCAGTATTTT. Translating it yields CASSSRPPSGDTQYF.

CDR3 loop: CASSLGSLRTEAFF. The CDR3 nucleotides are TGTGCCAGCAGTTTAGGTAGTCTGAGGACTGAAGCTTTCTTT. The gene calls are TRBV12-3 or TRBV12-4 and TRBJ1-1; D unclear. V lost 1 base to trimming and J lost 5 bases, with 11 bases between them. The CDR3 length is 14 residues.

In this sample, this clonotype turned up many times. The CDR3 is CASSPGSGPGASSYNSPLHF. The CDR3 coding sequence is TGCGCCAGCAGCCCGGGGTCGGGGCCAGGGGCAAGCTCCTATAATTCACCCCTCCACTTT. The chain is built from TRBV5-1 and TRBJ1-6; D is perhaps TRBD1 (6 bases). V lost 4 bases and J lost 0, with 23 bases in between. Germline V CDR1 and CDR2: SGHRS, YFSETQ. The CDR3 contains 20 residues.

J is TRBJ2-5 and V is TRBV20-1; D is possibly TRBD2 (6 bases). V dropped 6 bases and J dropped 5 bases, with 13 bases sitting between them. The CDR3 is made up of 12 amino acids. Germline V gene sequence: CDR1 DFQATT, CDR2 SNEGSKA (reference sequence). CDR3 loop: CSAQGGPETQYF. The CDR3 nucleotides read TGCAGTGCCCAAGGAGGGCCGGAGACCCAGTACTTC.

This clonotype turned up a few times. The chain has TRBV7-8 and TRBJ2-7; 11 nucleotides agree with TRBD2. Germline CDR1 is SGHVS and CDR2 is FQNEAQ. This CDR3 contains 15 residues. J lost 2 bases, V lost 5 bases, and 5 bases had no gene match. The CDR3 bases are TGTGCCAGCAGCCTGACTAGCGGGACCCCCTACGAGCAGTACTTC. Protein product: CASSLTSGTPYEQYF.

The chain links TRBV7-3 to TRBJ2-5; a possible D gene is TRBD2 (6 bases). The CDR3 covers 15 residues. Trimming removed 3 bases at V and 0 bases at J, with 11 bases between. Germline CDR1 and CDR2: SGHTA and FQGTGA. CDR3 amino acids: CASSLTGTYQETQYF. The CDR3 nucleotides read TGTGCCAGCAGCTTGACCGGGACTTACCAAGAGACCCAGTACTTC.

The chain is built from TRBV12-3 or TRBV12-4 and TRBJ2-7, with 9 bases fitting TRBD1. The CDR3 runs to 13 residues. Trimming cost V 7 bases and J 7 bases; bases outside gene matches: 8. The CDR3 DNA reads TGTGCCAGCATACAGGGGGCGCGGGGGGAGCAGTACTTC. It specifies CASIQGARGEQYF.